Here is one T cell receptor (beta chain) with its context. Its antigen is unknown. Noted time point: week 35, safety follow-up. Vaccination used 300 ug of mutant IDH1 20-mer peptide per dose, with topical imiquimod. Each astrocytoma in the donors was new, WHO grade 3 or 4, IDH1-mutant and ATRX-lost. This sample is drawn from a study of a mutant IDH1 vaccine in newly diagnosed glioma. Sequenced by immunoSEQ multiplex PCR; TCRdb stores in-frame clones only, minus some. The sample shows around 54,000 clones, about nine tenths of them seen only once. With 1 base removed from V and 7 bases from J, the gap between germline ends came to 15 bases. The CDR3 spans 15 residues. CDR1 is SGHNT and CDR2 is YYREEE in the germline V gene (reference sequence).

Sequenced material: PBMCs, taken from a glioma patient whose treatment included an IDH1 peptide vaccine. The V gene is TRBV5-4, the J gene TRBJ1-5, with D maybe TRBD1 (5 bases). The receptor comes from a man in his forties with glioma. The chain's CDR3 is CASSLTPSGGQPQHF. The CDR3 nucleotides are TGTGCCAGCAGCTTGACCCCCTCCGGGGGGCAGCCCCAGCATTTT.